Shown below are 28 T cell receptor beta chains from a single sample sequenced in a study of persistence of HIV-infected CD4 T cells. Their recognized antigens are unknown. The stimulus was lysate of CMV-infected fibroblasts, 10 ug/mL. Sorted nonresponding memory CD4+ T cells were CD40L-negative, CD69-negative, CD45RO-high. The libraries were made with immunoSEQ version 4 in survey mode. Measured with immunoSEQ multiplex PCR; TCRdb has only the in-frame clones, and not every one. The sample carries 25,000 to 30,000 clones, approximately 78% recorded once. The specimen comprised CD4+ T cells sorted from PBMCs after roughly 18-hour stimulation, sampled from a patient who received antiretroviral therapy. The receptors originated from an adult man with HIV who was CMV-seropositive.

V is TRBV5-1 and J is TRBJ2-3; D gene uncertain. Between the trimmed V and J ends, which lost 4 bases and 3 bases, there was a span of 18 bases. Germline CDR1 SGHRS, CDR2 YFSETQ. The CDR3 spans 16 residues. The CDR3 loop is CASSITPVGSTDTQYF. The CDR3 DNA sequence: TGCGCCAGCAGCATAACCCCGGTTGGCTCAACAGATACGCAGTATTTT.

The chain is built from TRBV6-5 and TRBJ1-6; D unresolved. In germline, CDR1 is MNHEY, CDR2 SVGAGI. Trimming left V 2 bases short and J 6 bases short, with 11 bases between. This CDR3 contains 15 residues. The chain's CDR3 is CASSYIGLGNSPLHF. The CDR3 nucleotides read TGTGCCAGCAGTTACATCGGGTTGGGTAATTCACCCCTCCACTTT.

The chain couples TRBV19 to TRBJ1-5, with TRBD1 as a possible D gene (6 bases). Trimming left V 6 bases short and J 0 bases short, with 9 bases between. CDR3 length equals 14 residues. CDR1 is LNHDA and CDR2 is SQIVND in the germline V gene (reference sequence). The CDR3, as DNA: TGTGCCAGTAGGACAGGCTATAGCAATCAGCCCCAGCATTTT. Translating it yields CASRTGYSNQPQHF.

The V gene is TRBV6-5, the J gene TRBJ2-1; TRBD1 matches 7 bases. Germline CDR1 MNHEY, CDR2 SVGAGI. V lost 6 bases to trimming and J lost 4 bases; unmatched junction nucleotides: 3. The CDR3 is made up of 13 amino acids. As DNA, the CDR3 is TGTGCCAGCAGCCACAGGGGATACAATGAGCAGTTCTTC. It yields the protein CASSHRGYNEQFF.

V is TRBV2 and J is TRBJ1-3; maybe TRBD1 (6 bases). V lost 6 bases to trimming and J lost 4 bases, with 13 bases between them. CDR1 and CDR2 (germline): SNHLY, FYNNEI. This CDR3 is built from 14 residues. This chain's CDR3 is CASRMAGTGNTIYF. In DNA form, the CDR3 reads TGTGCCAGCAGGATGGCAGGGACAGGAAACACCATATATTTT.

This sequence joins TRBV7-6 and TRBJ1-1; D is ambiguous. The CDR3 contains 14 residues. Between the trimmed V and J ends, which lost 6 bases and 0 bases, there was a span of 11 bases. Germline-derived CDR1 and CDR2 are SGHVS and FNYEAQ. The CDR3 DNA sequence: TGTGCCAGCAGAGACGCCGGGGTGAACACTGAAGCTTTCTTT. Residues: CASRDAGVNTEAFF.

The chain employs TRBV2 and TRBJ1-4; D perhaps matches TRBD1 (5 bases). Deletions cut 6 bases from V and 1 base from J, with 15 bases between. The CDR3 sequence is 16 residues long. The germline CDR1 and CDR2 sequences are SNHLY and FYNNEI. DNA of the CDR3: TGTGCCAGCAGCCATGGGGGGGACGGAACTAATGAAAAACTGTTTTTT. Residues: CASSHGGDGTNEKLFF.

The rearrangement links TRBV19 to TRBJ1-5; 7 bases agree with TRBD1. CDR3 length: 15 amino acids. With V trimmed by 9 bases and J by 7 bases, 15 bases remained unmatched. The germline V gene encodes CDR1 LNHDA and CDR2 SQIVND (reference sequence). CDR3 DNA: TGTGCCAGCTCTACAGGGGTCGGGGTCGGCCAGCCCCAGCATTTT. Translated, it gives CASSTGVGVGQPQHF.

This rearrangement joins TRBV7-2 to TRBJ1-1; D perhaps matches TRBD1 (6 bases). Per the germline V gene, CDR1 is SGHTA and CDR2 is FQGNSA. CDR3 length: 12 amino acids. Trimming removed 5 bases at V and 5 bases at J, with 9 bases between. The CDR3 nucleotides read TGTGCCAGCAGCAAAGGGGGGACTGAAGCTTTCTTT. It codes for CASSKGGTEAFF.

The gene calls are TRBV18 and TRBJ1-1, with 7 nucleotides matching TRBD1. This CDR3 has 15 amino acids. The V segment lost 3 bases and the J segment 4 bases; nucleotides outside the gene matches: 8. Germline V gene sequence: CDR1 KGHSH, CDR2 LQKENI. The CDR3 coding sequence is TGTGCCAGCTCACCTCCGACAGGGATAGTCACTGAAGCTTTCTTT. Residues: CASSPPTGIVTEAFF.

The V call is TRBV6-1, the J call TRBJ1-4, with D perhaps matching TRBD1 (5 bases). Germline V gene lookup returns CDR1 MNHNS and CDR2 SASEGT. CDR3 length equals 13 residues. The V end was cut by 9 bases, the J end by 3 bases, with 11 bases between. CDR3 sequence reads: CASNGGPNEKLFF. DNA for the CDR3: TGTGCCAGTAACGGGGGACCTAATGAAAAACTGTTTTTT.

The genes are TRBV2 and TRBJ1-3; 7 positions agree with TRBD1. The CDR3 is 13 amino acids. V gave up 7 bases and J gave up 4 bases; unmatched junction bases: 4. Germline V gene lookup returns CDR1 SNHLY and CDR2 FYNNEI. The chain's CDR3 is CASKAGQGNTIYF. The DNA of the CDR3 is TGTGCCAGCAAAGCGGGACAGGGAAACACCATATATTTT.

The gene calls are TRBV24-1 and TRBJ2-3, with 11 bases that match TRBD2. This CDR3 region has 17 residues. Germline V gives CDR1 KGHDR, CDR2 SFDVKD. V dropped 7 bases and J dropped 1; count of bases not matched to a gene: 9. CDR3 loop: CATRARLAGGRTDTQYF. CDR3 bases: TGTGCCACCAGGGCAAGGCTAGCGGGGGGCCGCACAGATACGCAGTATTTT.

In DNA form, the CDR3 reads TGTGCCAGCAGCTTAGTGACAGGGCTCGGAAAACTGTTTTTT. Its protein product is CASSLVTGLGKLFF. The genes are TRBV7-6 and TRBJ1-4; 7 nucleotides agree with TRBD1. Trimming at V came to 1 base and at J to 10 bases, leaving 6 bases not matched to a gene. Germline lookup yields CDR1 SGHVS and CDR2 FNYEAQ. The CDR3 spans 14 residues.

The V call is TRBV28, the J call TRBJ1-2; 12 bases agree with TRBD1. CDR3 length equals 16 residues. Germline V gives CDR1 MDHEN, CDR2 SYDVKM. V shed 6 bases, J shed 4 bases, and the junction held 9 bases outside the gene matches. CDR3 nucleotides: TGTGCCAGCAGCACGGGGGACAGGGGGCTTTTCTATGGCTACACCTTC. Its translation: CASSTGDRGLFYGYTF.

V usage is TRBV9 and J usage is TRBJ2-3, with D possibly being TRBD2 (5 bases). The germline CDR1 and CDR2 sequences are SGDLS and YYNGEE. Trimming pared 4 bases from V and 3 bases from J, leaving 9 bases between. The CDR3 consists of 13 residues. The CDR3 nucleotides read TGTGCCAGCAGCCCCCCGGGGACAGATACGCAGTATTTT. This encodes CASSPPGTDTQYF.

This clone was recorded a few times. This chain connects TRBV2 to TRBJ1-5; D not certain. The length of the CDR3 is 14 residues. Germline values: CDR1 SNHLY, CDR2 FYNNEI. V was trimmed by 6 bases and J by 0 bases, leaving 9 bases between them. The CDR3 nucleotides are TGTGCCAGCAGAGAGACGGCTAGCAATCAGCCCCAGCATTTT. This translates into CASRETASNQPQHF. Based on the CDR3 plus reference TRBV2 and TRBJ1-5, the full variable domain is EPEVTQTPSHQVTQMGQEVILRCVPISNHLYFYWYRQILGQKVEFLVSFYNNEISEKSEIFDDQFSVERPDGSNFTLKIRSTKLEDSAMYFCASRETASNQPQHFGDGTRLSIL.

V usage is TRBV18 and J usage is TRBJ2-1, with TRBD1 matching 8 bases. Germline V gives CDR1 KGHSH, CDR2 LQKENI. Losses at the gene ends were 2 bases for V and 9 bases for J; bases not matched to a gene: 6. This CDR3 contains 14 residues. The CDR3 bases are TGTGCCAGCTCACCAATCGACAGGGGTACTGAGCAGTTCTTC. It is translated as CASSPIDRGTEQFF.

DNA of the CDR3: TGTGCCAGCAGTACCCGGGACTGGCTGCATGGCTACACCTTC. Its translation: CASSTRDWLHGYTF. This chain uses TRBV6-5 with TRBJ1-2; D is possibly TRBD1 (5 bases). This CDR3 is built from 14 residues. V shed 5 bases and J shed 6 bases, with 16 bases lying between them. Germline CDR1 MNHEY, CDR2 SVGAGI.

The chain joins TRBV7-2 to TRBJ2-7; D remains unclear. The V end lost 1 base, the J end lost 0 bases, and 13 bases lay between the germline ends. Germline-derived CDR1 and CDR2 are SGHTA and FQGNSA. There are 16 residues in the CDR3. The CDR3 DNA is TGTGCCAGCAGCTTAGTGGTGGGCGTAAGCTCCTACGAGCAGTACTTC. It encodes CASSLVVGVSSYEQYF.

The CDR3 is CASSPAGPGEKLFF. Written as DNA, the CDR3 is TGTGCCAGCTCACCGGCAGGCCCCGGGGAAAAACTGTTTTTT. J is TRBJ1-4 and V is TRBV18, with unresolved D. This CDR3 comprises 14 residues. Trimming stripped 3 bases from V and 8 bases from J, with 13 bases between. Germline values: CDR1 KGHSH, CDR2 LQKENI.

The J gene is TRBJ2-3, the V gene TRBV6-2 or TRBV6-3; 9 nucleotides line up with TRBD2. Trimming cost V 4 bases and J 1 base; bases outside gene matches: 3. The CDR3 covers 15 residues. CDR1 and CDR2 (germline): MNHEY, SVGEGT. The chain's CDR3 is CASSSTSGRTDTQYF. The CDR3 nucleotides read TGTGCCAGCAGTTCTACTAGCGGGCGCACAGATACGCAGTATTTT.

The chain recombines TRBV27 with TRBJ2-7; 7 bases align to TRBD1. The CDR3 has 16 residues. Trimming cost V 5 bases and J 6 bases; bases outside gene matches: 16. Germline V lookup: CDR1 MNHEY, CDR2 SMNVEV (reference sequence). The CDR3 loop is CASSKSRDRESAEQYF. The DNA for the CDR3 is TGTGCCAGCAGTAAGTCCCGGGACAGAGAAAGTGCCGAGCAGTACTTC.

The rearrangement joins TRBV19 to TRBJ1-2, with 11 bases fitting TRBD1. Unmatched junction bases numbered 9, after V lost 8 bases and J lost 7 bases. The germline V gene encodes CDR1 LNHDA and CDR2 SQIVND (reference sequence). CDR3 length: 14 amino acids. CDR3 loop: CASSETDRGLGYTF. In DNA form, the CDR3 reads TGTGCCAGTTCTGAGACGGACAGGGGGCTTGGCTACACCTTC.

This rearrangement joins TRBV2 to TRBJ1-1; tentative D call: TRBD1 (5 bases). The CDR3 is 14 residues long. Germline V gene data show CDR1 as SNHLY and CDR2 as FYNNEI. Trimming cost V 7 bases and J 2 bases, with 14 bases left between them. CDR3 residues: CASIRDGGNTEAFF. DNA of the CDR3: TGTGCCAGCATCAGGGATGGGGGAAACACTGAAGCTTTCTTT.

This clone was seen once. The J gene is TRBJ2-1, the V gene TRBV7-3; D call uncertain. Trimming took off 1 base at V and 5 bases at J, with 6 bases between the two ends. The CDR3 is made up of 13 amino acids. Germline loops: CDR1 SGHTA, CDR2 FQGTGA. This CDR3 reads CASSLRIHNEQFF. CDR3 nucleotides: TGTGCCAGCAGCTTAAGAATCCACAATGAGCAGTTCTTC. The complete variable domain, with remaining parts taken from reference TRBV7-3 and TRBJ2-1, reads GAGVSQTPSNKVTEKGKYVELRCDPISGHTALYWYRQSLGQGPEFLIYFQGTGAADDSGLPNDRFFAVRPEGSVSTLKIQRTERGDSAVYLCASSLRIHNEQFFGPGTRLTVL.

V usage is TRBV7-9 and J usage is TRBJ1-2, with D maybe TRBD1 (6 bases). V shed 0 bases and J shed 7 bases, with 18 bases lying between them. The germline gives CDR1 SEHNR, CDR2 FQNEAQ (reference sequence). The CDR3 length is 16 residues. CDR3 residues: CASSLAVAGAPGGYTF. For the CDR3, the DNA is TGTGCCAGCAGCTTAGCGGTTGCAGGGGCCCCAGGTGGCTACACCTTC.

The chain carries TRBV5-4 and TRBJ1-1; D remains unclear. Germline-derived CDR1 and CDR2 are SGHNT and YYREEE (reference sequence). CDR3 length: 13 amino acids. V was trimmed by 1 base and J by 1 base, leaving 5 bases between them. The CDR3 coding sequence is TGTGCCAGCAGCTTGCAGCGGAACACTGAAGCTTTCTTT. This encodes CASSLQRNTEAFF.